The text below deals with one TCR beta chain. The assay was immunoSEQ multiplex PCR, and TCRdb's table has in-frame clones only and misses some. The repertoire holds fewer than 25,000 clones, with roughly 91% as singletons. This sample was included in a study of T cell changes during pregnancy in multiple sclerosis. This CDR3 contains 14 residues. The V and J genes are TRBV21-1 and TRBJ2-7; TRBD2 was called by the table and not checked on the DNA. TRBV21-1 is a listed pseudogene. This specimen consisted of CD8+ T cells from peripheral blood mononuclear cells, obtained in the first trimester of pregnancy. This TCR came from a female donor with multiple sclerosis, enrolled in a pregnancy study. The CDR3: CASSSPDRDYEQYF. In nucleotides, the CDR3 is TGTGCCAGCAGCTCTCCCGATCGGGACTACGAGCAGTACTTC.